The rows below give T cell receptor beta chains drawn from one sample of a study of T cell changes during pregnancy in multiple sclerosis. Some clones are missing from TCRdb's copy, which holds only in-frame ones; the method was immunoSEQ multiplex PCR. The sample has about 80,000 clones; over 85% are singletons. The specimen comprised CD4+ T cells from peripheral blood mononuclear cells, sampled before pregnancy. The receptors were sampled from a female donor with multiple sclerosis, enrolled in a pregnancy study. CDR3s include the opening cysteine and the closing phenylalanine or tryptophan. Fields, in order: clone size, J gene, V gene, D gene, CDR3 protein, CDR3 DNA. The D gene is left open where the match is weak. The listing skips clone size in some rows; elsewhere it reads once, few, many or a size class.

size: .; J: TRBJ2-1; V: TRBV6-4; D: TRBD2; CDR3: CASSVSGRAGEQFF; DNA: TGTGCCAGCAGTGTAAGCGGGAGGGCCGGTGAGCAGTTCTTC
size: .; J: TRBJ2-7; V: TRBV10-3; D: .; CDR3: CATGGQTSYEQYF; DNA: TGTGCCACCGGGGGACAGACCTCCTACGAGCAGTACTTC
size: .; J: TRBJ2-3; V: TRBV27; D: TRBD2; CDR3: CASRATSKVADTQYF; DNA: TGTGCCAGCAGGGCGACTAGCAAAGTTGCAGATACGCAGTATTTT
size: once; J: TRBJ1-3; V: TRBV6-1; D: TRBD1; CDR3: CASSGRTGGGNTIYF; DNA: TGTGCCAGCAGTGGTCGGACAGGGGGTGGAAACACCATATATTTT
size: few; J: TRBJ1-4; V: TRBV19; D: TRBD1; CDR3: CASIGTGKGKLFF; DNA: TGTGCCTCAATCGGGACAGGGAAAGGAAAACTGTTTTTT
size: .; J: TRBJ2-3; V: TRBV9; D: TRBD2; CDR3: CASSPTSDTDTQYF; DNA: TGTGCCAGCAGCCCCACTAGCGACACAGATACGCAGTATTTT
size: few; J: TRBJ1-2; V: TRBV7-6; D: .; CDR3: CASSPGHQANYGYTF; DNA: TGTGCCAGCAGCCCGGGACACCAAGCTAACTATGGCTACACCTTC
size: few; J: TRBJ1-3; V: TRBV10-3; D: TRBD1; CDR3: CAIGDSSGNTIYF; DNA: TGTGCCATCGGGGACAGCTCTGGAAACACCATATATTTT
size: .; J: TRBJ1-2; V: TRBV6-5; D: .; CDR3: CASSFTGGLRGYTF; DNA: TGTGCCAGCAGTTTCACGGGGGGTCTGCGTGGCTACACCTTC
size: .; J: TRBJ2-5; V: TRBV4-2; D: TRBD2; CDR3: CASSQDEGTSGPETQYF; DNA: TGTGCCAGCAGCCAAGACGAAGGGACTAGTGGTCCAGAGACCCAGTACTTC
size: .; J: TRBJ2-7; V: TRBV5-8; D: TRBD1; CDR3: CASIMTGFAYEQYF; DNA: TGTGCCAGCATCATGACAGGGTTCGCCTACGAGCAGTACTTC
size: .; J: TRBJ1-1; V: TRBV7-2; D: .; CDR3: CASSSQGHTEAFF; DNA: TGTGCCAGCAGCTCTCAGGGTCACACTGAAGCTTTCTTT
size: .; J: TRBJ2-1; V: TRBV19; D: TRBD2; CDR3: CASNTGLAGHNEQFF; DNA: TGTGCCAGTAACACGGGACTAGCGGGCCACAATGAGCAGTTCTTC
size: .; J: TRBJ2-5; V: TRBV7-8; D: .; CDR3: CASSSTDGKMKETQYF; DNA: TGTGCCAGCAGCTCGACAGATGGGAAGATGAAAGAGACCCAGTACTTC
size: .; J: TRBJ1-2; V: TRBV28; D: .; CDR3: CASTPGGRNYGYTF; DNA: TGTGCCAGCACCCCGGGAGGGAGGAACTATGGCTACACCTTC
size: once; J: TRBJ2-5; V: TRBV2; D: .; CDR3: CATGRGWEETQYF; DNA: TGTGCCACCGGGAGAGGCTGGGAAGAGACCCAGTACTTC
size: .; J: TRBJ2-2; V: TRBV4-2; D: TRBD2; CDR3: CASSQELAGRNTGELFF; DNA: TGTGCCAGCAGCCAAGAACTAGCGGGGCGAAACACCGGGGAGCTGTTTTTT
size: few; J: TRBJ2-2; V: TRBV11-3; D: .; CDR3: CASSLRGAGELFF; DNA: TGTGCCAGCAGCCTTCGGGGAGCCGGGGAGCTGTTTTTT
size: .; J: TRBJ2-1; V: TRBV7-7; D: TRBD2; CDR3: CASSLGPVLAGTNNEQFF; DNA: TGTGCCAGCAGCTTAGGCCCTGTACTAGCGGGGACAAACAATGAGCAGTTCTTC
size: .; J: TRBJ2-1; V: TRBV5-1; D: .; CDR3: CASSFDRNNEQFF; DNA: TGCGCCAGCAGCTTCGACAGGAACAATGAGCAGTTCTTC
size: .; J: TRBJ2-3; V: TRBV30; D: TRBD1; CDR3: CAWGQAVTDTQYF; DNA: TGTGCCTGGGGACAGGCGGTCACAGATACGCAGTATTTT
size: .; J: TRBJ2-5; V: TRBV6-5; D: .; CDR3: CASSEAGRGETQYF; DNA: TGTGCCAGCAGTGAGGCGGGAAGGGGAGAGACCCAGTACTTC
size: .; J: TRBJ2-7; V: TRBV5-4; D: .; CDR3: CASSVDSYEQYF; DNA: TGTGCCAGCAGCGTTGACAGCTACGAGCAGTACTTC
size: .; J: TRBJ2-1; V: TRBV18; D: TRBD2; CDR3: CASSSRTSEGNEQFF; DNA: TGTGCCAGCTCTAGCCGAACTAGCGAGGGCAATGAGCAGTTCTTC
size: .; J: TRBJ1-1; V: TRBV5-4; D: .; CDR3: CASSLDDRFTEAFF; DNA: TGTGCCAGCAGCCTTGATGACAGGTTCACTGAAGCTTTCTTT
size: .; J: TRBJ2-7; V: TRBV2; D: TRBD1; CDR3: CASRYGQAPSYEQYF; DNA: TGTGCCAGCAGGTATGGACAGGCCCCCTCCTACGAGCAGTACTTC
size: .; J: TRBJ2-7; V: TRBV28; D: .; CDR3: CASRMEPLSYEQYF; DNA: TGTGCCAGCAGAATGGAGCCCCTCTCCTACGAGCAGTACTTC
size: .; J: TRBJ1-4; V: TRBV7-2; D: .; CDR3: CASSLVSSQGEKLFF; DNA: TGTGCCAGCAGCTTAGTTAGTAGTCAGGGTGAAAAACTGTTTTTT